This T cell receptor (beta chain) was captured in a study of post-analysis software for immune sequencing data. Study results and limitations: Controls had lower frequencies than patients of about five TRBV segments, which included TRBV5-6, TRBV5-1 and TRBV20-1. Batch-matched samples strongly co-clustered by F measure. Significantly decreased normalized Chao1 diversity was recorded for multiple sclerosis patients relative to controls.

Germline values: CDR1 MGHRA, CDR2 YSYEKL. This CDR3 has 14 amino acids. As for this clonotype: Its antigen is not known. A junction end diverges from the germline sequence, so it may reflect a read error.

TCR beta cDNA libraries included unique molecular identifiers. T cells numbering 1 to 10 million yielded roughly 0.5 million cDNA molecules. TCRdb analysed the PCR reads with MiXCR anew, one entry per CDR3 protein. The sample includes some 890,000 distinct CDR3 sequences, about 57% of them seen just once. The chain employs TRBV4-1 and TRBJ2-1, with 12 bases matching TRBD2. What was sequenced was blood. The clonotype comes from a girl aged 10-17 years with multiple sclerosis. The DNA for the CDR3 is TGCGCCAGCGGCCATGGGACTAGCGGGTATGAGCAGTTCTTC. Translation gives CASGHGTSGYEQFF.